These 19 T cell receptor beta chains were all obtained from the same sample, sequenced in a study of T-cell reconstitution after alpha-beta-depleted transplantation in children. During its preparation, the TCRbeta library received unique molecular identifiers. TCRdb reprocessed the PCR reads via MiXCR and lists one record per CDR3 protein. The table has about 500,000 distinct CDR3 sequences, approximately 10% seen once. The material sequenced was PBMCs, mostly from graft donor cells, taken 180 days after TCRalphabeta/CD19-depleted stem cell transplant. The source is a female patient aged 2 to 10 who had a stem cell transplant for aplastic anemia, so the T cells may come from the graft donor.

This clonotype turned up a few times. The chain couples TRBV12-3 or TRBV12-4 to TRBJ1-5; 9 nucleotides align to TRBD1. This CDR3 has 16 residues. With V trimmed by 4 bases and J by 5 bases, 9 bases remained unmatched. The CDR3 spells CASSYQQGAEYQPQHF. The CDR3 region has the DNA TGTGCCAGCAGTTATCAACAGGGGGCGGAATATCAGCCCCAGCATTTT.

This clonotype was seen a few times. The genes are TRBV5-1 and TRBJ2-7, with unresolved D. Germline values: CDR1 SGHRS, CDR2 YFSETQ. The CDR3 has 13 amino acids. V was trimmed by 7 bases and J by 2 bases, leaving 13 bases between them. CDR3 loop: CASGPGQAYEQYF. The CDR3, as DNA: TGCGCCAGCGGCCCAGGTCAGGCCTACGAGCAGTACTTC.

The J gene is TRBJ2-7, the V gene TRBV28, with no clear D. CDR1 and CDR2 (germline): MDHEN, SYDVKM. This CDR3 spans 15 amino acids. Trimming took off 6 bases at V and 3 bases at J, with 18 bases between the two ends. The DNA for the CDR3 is TGTGCCAGCAGGACTCAGACGGACCGCGTCTACGAGCAGTACTTC. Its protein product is CASRTQTDRVYEQYF. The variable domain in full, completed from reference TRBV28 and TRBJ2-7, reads DVKVTQSSRYLVKRTGEKVFLECVQDMDHENMFWYRQDPGLGLRLIYFSYDVKMKEKGDIPEGYSVSREKKERFSLILESASTNQTSMYLCASRTQTDRVYEQYFGPGTRLTVT.

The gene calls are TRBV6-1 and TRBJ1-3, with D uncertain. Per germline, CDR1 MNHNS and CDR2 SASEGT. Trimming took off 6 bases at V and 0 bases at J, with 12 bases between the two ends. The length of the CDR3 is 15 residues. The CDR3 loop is CASSQIQHSGNTIYF. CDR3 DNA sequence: TGTGCCAGCAGCCAAATACAGCACTCTGGAAACACCATATATTTT.

The CDR3: CASSHPTVNNSPLHF. Here the CDR3 DNA reads TGCGCCAGCAGCCATCCGACCGTTAATAATTCACCCCTCCACTTT. The chain joins TRBV4-3 to TRBJ1-6, with unresolved D. V was cut by 3 bases and J by 5 bases, with 11 bases left in between. CDR3 length equals 15 residues. The germline V gene has CDR1 LGHNA and CDR2 YSLEER.

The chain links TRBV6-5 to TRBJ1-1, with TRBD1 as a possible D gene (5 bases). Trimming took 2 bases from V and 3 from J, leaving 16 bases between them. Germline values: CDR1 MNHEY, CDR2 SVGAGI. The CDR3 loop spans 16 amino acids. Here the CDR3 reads CASSYPLLIGDTEAFF. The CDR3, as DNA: TGTGCCAGCAGTTACCCGTTGCTGATAGGGGACACTGAAGCTTTCTTT.

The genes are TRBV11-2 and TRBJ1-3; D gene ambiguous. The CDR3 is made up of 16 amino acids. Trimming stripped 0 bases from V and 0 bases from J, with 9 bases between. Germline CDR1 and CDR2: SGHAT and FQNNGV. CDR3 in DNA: TGTGCCAGCAGCTTAGAAGGGTCCCCCTCTGGAAACACCATATATTTT. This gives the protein CASSLEGSPSGNTIYF.

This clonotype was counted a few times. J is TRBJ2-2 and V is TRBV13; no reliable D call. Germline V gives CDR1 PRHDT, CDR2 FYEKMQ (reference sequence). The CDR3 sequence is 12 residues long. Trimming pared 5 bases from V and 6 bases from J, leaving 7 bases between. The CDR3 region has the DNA TGTGCCAGCAGCCCCGAAGCCGGGGAGCTGTTTTTT. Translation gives CASSPEAGELFF.

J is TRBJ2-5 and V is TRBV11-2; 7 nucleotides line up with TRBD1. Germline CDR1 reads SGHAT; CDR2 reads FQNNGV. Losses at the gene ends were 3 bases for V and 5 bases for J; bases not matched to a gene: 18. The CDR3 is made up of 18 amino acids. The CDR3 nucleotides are TGTGCCAGCAGCTTCTCCCACAGGGGACACCACGATCGCGAGACCCAGTACTTC. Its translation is CASSFSHRGHHDRETQYF.

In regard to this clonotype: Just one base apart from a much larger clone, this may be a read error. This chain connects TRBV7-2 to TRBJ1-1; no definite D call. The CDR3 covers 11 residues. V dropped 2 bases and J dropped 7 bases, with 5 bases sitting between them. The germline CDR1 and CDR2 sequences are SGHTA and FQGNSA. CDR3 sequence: CASSLQFEAFF. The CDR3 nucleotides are TGTGCCAGCAGCTTACAGTTTGAAGCTTTCTTT.

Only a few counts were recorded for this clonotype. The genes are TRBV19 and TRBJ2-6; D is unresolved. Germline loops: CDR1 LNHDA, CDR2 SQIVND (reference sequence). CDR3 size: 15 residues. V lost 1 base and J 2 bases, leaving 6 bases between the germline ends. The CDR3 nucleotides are TGTGCCAGTAGTATAGCGGCAGCTGGGGCCAACGTCCTGACTTTC. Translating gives CASSIAAAGANVLTF.

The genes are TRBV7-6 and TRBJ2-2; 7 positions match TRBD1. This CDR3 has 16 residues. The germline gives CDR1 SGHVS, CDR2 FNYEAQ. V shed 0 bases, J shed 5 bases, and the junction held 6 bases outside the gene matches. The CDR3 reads CASSLALQGETGELFF. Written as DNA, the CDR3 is TGTGCCAGCAGCTTAGCGCTCCAGGGGGAGACCGGGGAGCTGTTTTTT.

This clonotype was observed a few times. This CDR3 reads CSARDKAPPDTQYF. CDR3 nucleotide sequence: TGCAGTGCTAGAGATAAGGCGCCCCCAGATACGCAGTATTTT. The V call is TRBV20-1, the J call TRBJ2-3; D unclear. From germline, CDR1 is DFQATT and CDR2 SNEGSKA (reference sequence). The V end lost 0 bases, the J end lost 4 bases, and 11 bases lay between the germline ends. The length of the CDR3 is 14 residues.

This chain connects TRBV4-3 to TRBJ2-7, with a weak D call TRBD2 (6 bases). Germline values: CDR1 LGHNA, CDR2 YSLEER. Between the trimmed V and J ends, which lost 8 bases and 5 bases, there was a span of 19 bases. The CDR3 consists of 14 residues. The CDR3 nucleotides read TGCGCCAGCGGGGACTGGCCAAATCCCGACGAGCAGTACTTC. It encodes CASGDWPNPDEQYF.

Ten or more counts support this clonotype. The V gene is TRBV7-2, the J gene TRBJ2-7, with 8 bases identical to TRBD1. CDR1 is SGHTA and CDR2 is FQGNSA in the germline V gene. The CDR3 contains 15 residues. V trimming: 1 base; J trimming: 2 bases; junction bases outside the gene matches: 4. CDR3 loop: CASSLVGQATYEQYF. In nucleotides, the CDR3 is TGTGCCAGCAGCTTAGTGGGACAGGCGACCTACGAGCAGTACTTC.

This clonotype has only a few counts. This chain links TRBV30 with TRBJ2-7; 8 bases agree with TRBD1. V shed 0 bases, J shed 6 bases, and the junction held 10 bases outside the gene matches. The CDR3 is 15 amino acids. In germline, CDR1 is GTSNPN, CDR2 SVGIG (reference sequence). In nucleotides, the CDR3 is TGTGCCTGGAGTGTATATGGACAGGGAACCCTCGAGCAGTACTTC. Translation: CAWSVYGQGTLEQYF.

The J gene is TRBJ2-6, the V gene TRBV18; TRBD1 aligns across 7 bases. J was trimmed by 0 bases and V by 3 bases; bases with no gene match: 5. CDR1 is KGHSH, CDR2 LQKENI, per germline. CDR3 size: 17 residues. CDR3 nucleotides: TGTGCCAGCTCACCTTCGGACAGGAACTCTGGGGCCAACGTCCTGACTTTC. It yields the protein CASSPSDRNSGANVLTF.

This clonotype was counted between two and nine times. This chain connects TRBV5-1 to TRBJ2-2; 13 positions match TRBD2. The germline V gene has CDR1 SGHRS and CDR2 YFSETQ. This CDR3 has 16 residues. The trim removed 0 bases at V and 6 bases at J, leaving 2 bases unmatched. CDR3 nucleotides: TGCGCCAGCAGCTTGGCGGGACTAGCGGGACCCGGGGAGCTGTTTTTT. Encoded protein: CASSLAGLAGPGELFF.

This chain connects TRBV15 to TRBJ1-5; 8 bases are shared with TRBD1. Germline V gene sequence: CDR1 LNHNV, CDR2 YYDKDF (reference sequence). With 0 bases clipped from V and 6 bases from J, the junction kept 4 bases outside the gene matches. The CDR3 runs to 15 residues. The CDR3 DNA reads TGTGCCACCAGCAGAGACCACAGGGGGGTTCAGCCCCAGCATTTT. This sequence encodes CATSRDHRGVQPQHF.